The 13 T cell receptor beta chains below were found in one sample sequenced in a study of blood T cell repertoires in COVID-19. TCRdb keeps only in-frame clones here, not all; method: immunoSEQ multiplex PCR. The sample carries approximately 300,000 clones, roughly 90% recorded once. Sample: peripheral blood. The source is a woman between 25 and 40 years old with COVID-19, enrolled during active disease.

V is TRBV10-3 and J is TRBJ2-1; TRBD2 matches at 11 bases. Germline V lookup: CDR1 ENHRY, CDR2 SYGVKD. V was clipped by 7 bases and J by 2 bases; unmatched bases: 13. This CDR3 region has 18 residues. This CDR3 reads CAITSTSGTLHAYNEQFF. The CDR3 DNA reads TGTGCCATCACCTCGACTAGCGGGACATTACACGCCTACAATGAGCAGTTCTTC.

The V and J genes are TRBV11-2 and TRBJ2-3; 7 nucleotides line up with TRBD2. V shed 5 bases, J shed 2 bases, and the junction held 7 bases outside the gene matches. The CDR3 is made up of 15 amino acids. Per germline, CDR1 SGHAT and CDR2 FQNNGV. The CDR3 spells CASSGSSGFTDTQYF. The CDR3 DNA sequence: TGTGCCAGCAGCGGTTCTAGCGGATTCACAGATACGCAGTATTTT.

CDR3 region: CASSHYGGAAEAFF. In DNA form, the CDR3 reads TGCGCCAGCAGCCACTACGGGGGGGCGGCTGAAGCTTTCTTT. J is TRBJ1-1 and V is TRBV4-3, with D possibly matching TRBD1 (6 bases). The germline V gene encodes CDR1 LGHNA and CDR2 YSLEER. Trimming cost V 3 bases and J 6 bases, with 14 bases left between them. The length of the CDR3 is 14 residues.

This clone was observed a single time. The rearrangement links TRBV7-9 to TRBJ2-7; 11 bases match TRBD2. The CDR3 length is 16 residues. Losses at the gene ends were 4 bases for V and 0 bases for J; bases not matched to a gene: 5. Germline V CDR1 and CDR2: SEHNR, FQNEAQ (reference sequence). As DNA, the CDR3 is TGTGCCAGCAGCTCAGGGACTAGCGGCAGCTCCTACGAGCAGTACTTC. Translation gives CASSSGTSGSSYEQYF. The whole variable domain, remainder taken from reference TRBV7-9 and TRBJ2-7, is DTGVSQNPRHKITKRGQNVTFRCDPISEHNRLYWYRQTLGQGPEFLTYFQNEAQLEKSRLLSDRFSAERPKGSFSTLEIQRTEQGDSAMYLCASSSGTSGSSYEQYFGPGTRLTVT.

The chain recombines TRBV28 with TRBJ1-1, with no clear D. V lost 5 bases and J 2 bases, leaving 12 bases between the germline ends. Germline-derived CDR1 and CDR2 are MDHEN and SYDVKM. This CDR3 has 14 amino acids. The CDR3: CASSLLRLNTEAFF. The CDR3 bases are TGTGCCAGCAGTCTTCTTAGACTTAACACTGAAGCTTTCTTT.

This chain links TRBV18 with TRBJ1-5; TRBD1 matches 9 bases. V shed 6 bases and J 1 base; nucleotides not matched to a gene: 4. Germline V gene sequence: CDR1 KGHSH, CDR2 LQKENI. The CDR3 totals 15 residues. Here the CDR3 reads CASSRGTGSNQPQHF. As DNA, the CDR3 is TGTGCCAGCTCGCGGGGGACAGGGAGCAATCAGCCCCAGCATTTT.

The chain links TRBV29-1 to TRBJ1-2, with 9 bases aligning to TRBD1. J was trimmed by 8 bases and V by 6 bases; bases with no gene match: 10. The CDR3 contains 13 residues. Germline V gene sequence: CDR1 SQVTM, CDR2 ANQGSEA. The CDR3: CSVPGQGELGYTF. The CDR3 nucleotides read TGCAGCGTGCCGGGACAGGGCGAGCTGGGCTACACCTTC. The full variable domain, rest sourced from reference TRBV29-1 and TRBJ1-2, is SAVISQKPSRDICQRGTSLTIQCQVDSQVTMMFWYRQQPGQSLTLIATANQGSEATYESGFVIDKFPISRPNLTFSTLTVSNMSPEDSSIYLCSVPGQGELGYTFGSGTRLTVV.

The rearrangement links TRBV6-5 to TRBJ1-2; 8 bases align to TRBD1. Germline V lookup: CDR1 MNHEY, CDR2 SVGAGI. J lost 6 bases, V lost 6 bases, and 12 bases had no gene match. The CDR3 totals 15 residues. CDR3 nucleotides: TGTGCCAGCAGGAGTCAGGGGGCTAAGGAGGATGGCTACACCTTC. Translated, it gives CASRSQGAKEDGYTF.

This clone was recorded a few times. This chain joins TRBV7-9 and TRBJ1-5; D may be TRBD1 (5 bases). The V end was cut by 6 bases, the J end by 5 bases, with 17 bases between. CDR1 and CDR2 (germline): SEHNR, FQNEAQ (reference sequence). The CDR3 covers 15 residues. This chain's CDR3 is CASSFGGISDQPQHF. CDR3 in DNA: TGTGCCAGCAGTTTCGGGGGGATCTCGGATCAGCCCCAGCATTTT.

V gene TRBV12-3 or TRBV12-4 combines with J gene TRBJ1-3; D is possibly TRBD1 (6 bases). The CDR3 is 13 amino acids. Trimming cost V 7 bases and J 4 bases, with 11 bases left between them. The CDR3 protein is CASTGAVGNTIYF. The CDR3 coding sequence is TGTGCCAGCACAGGGGCGGTCGGAAACACCATATATTTT.

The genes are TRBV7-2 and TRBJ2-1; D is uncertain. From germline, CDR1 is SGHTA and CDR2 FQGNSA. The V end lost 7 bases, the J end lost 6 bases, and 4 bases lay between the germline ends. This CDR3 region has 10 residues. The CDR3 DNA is TGTGCCAGCAACAGCAATGAGCAGTTCTTC. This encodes CASNSNEQFF.

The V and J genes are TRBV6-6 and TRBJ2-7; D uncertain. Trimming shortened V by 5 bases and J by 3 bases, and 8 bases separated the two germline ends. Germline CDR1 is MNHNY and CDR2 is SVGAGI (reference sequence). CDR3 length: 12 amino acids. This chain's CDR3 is CASSRSSYEQYF. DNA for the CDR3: TGTGCCAGCAGTCGATCCAGCTACGAGCAGTACTTC.

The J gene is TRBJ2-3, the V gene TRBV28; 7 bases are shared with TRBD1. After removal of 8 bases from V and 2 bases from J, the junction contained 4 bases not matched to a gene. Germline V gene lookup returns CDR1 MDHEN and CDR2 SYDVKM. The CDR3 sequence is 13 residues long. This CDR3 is CASGTEFTDTQYF. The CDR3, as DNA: TGTGCCAGCGGGACAGAGTTCACAGATACGCAGTATTTT.